The 27 T cell receptor beta chains below come from one sample, sequenced in a study of T cells after somatic rescue of genetic block. Some clones are missing from TCRdb's copy, which holds only in-frame ones; the method was immunoSEQ multiplex PCR. The table has over 95,000 clones, around nine tenths seen once. The sequenced material came from peripheral blood mononuclear cells (PBMCs). These receptors originate from a woman between 18 and 30 years old.

The chain recombines TRBV27 with TRBJ2-1; 9 nucleotides agree with TRBD1. Trimming cost V 2 bases and J 16 bases; bases outside gene matches: 12. The CDR3 extends over 14 amino acids. Germline CDR1 and CDR2: MNHEY and SMNVEV (reference sequence). This CDR3 reads CASSLPPGQGEFFF. CDR3 DNA: TGTGCCAGCAGTTTACCTCCGGGACAGGGAGAGTTTTTCTTC.

V is TRBV30 and J is TRBJ2-1; D perhaps matches TRBD1 (5 bases). The CDR3 is made up of 18 amino acids. Germline values: CDR1 GTSNPN, CDR2 SVGIG (reference sequence). Trimming took off 4 bases at V and 7 bases at J, with 29 bases between the two ends. In DNA, the CDR3 is TGTGCCTGGACCACATGGGGCAGCTTCGGGTATCCGGAGAATGAGCAGTTCTTC. It specifies CAWTTWGSFGYPENEQFF.

This clone was detected only once. The chain recombines TRBV11-1 with TRBJ2-7, with 9 bases identical to TRBD1. The CDR3 consists of 15 residues. The V and J ends lost 1 base and 2 bases, in that order; junction bases with no gene match: 3. Germline lookup yields CDR1 SGHAT and CDR2 FQDESV (reference sequence). Here the CDR3 DNA reads TGTGCCAGCAGCTTAGACGGGACAGGGCCCTACGAGCAGTACTTC. The encoded protein is CASSLDGTGPYEQYF. The variable domain in full, completed from reference TRBV11-1 and TRBJ2-7, reads EAEVAQSPRYKITEKSQAVAFWCDPISGHATLYWYRQILGQGPELLVQFQDESVVDDSQLPKDRFSAERLKGVDSTLKIQPAELGDSAMYLCASSLDGTGPYEQYFGPGTRLTVT.

The chain joins TRBV5-1 to TRBJ2-2; a weak D match, TRBD2 (5 bases). V was pared by 0 bases and J by 1 base, with 13 bases between. The V gene's germline CDR1 is SGHRS and CDR2 YFSETQ. The CDR3 is made up of 17 amino acids. This chain's CDR3 is CASSLAGEVWNTGELFF. CDR3 nucleotides: TGCGCCAGCAGCTTGGCCGGGGAAGTCTGGAACACCGGGGAGCTGTTTTTT. Together with reference TRBV5-1 and TRBJ2-2, the CDR3 gives the full variable domain: KAGVTQTPRYLIKTRGQQVTLSCSPISGHRSVSWYQQTPGQGLQFLFEYFSETQRNKGNFPGRFSGRQFSNSRSEMNVSTLELGDSALYLCASSLAGEVWNTGELFFGEGSRLTVL.

The gene calls are TRBV6-5 and TRBJ1-1; TRBD1 might be the D (6 bases). V was clipped by 4 bases and J by 4 bases, with 7 bases between them. This CDR3 contains 12 residues. Per germline, CDR1 MNHEY and CDR2 SVGAGI. The CDR3 region has the DNA TGTGCCAGCAGTTCAGGGGTCACTGAAGCTTTCTTT. As protein: CASSSGVTEAFF.

The rearrangement joins TRBV19 to TRBJ1-6, with a tentative D call TRBD1 (5 bases). Germline CDR1 and CDR2: LNHDA and SQIVND (reference sequence). The CDR3 runs 14 residues. Trimming stripped 6 bases from V and 7 bases from J, with 13 bases between. The CDR3 protein is CASSQTGGNSPLHF. In nucleotides, the CDR3 is TGTGCCAGTAGCCAAACAGGAGGGAATTCACCCCTCCACTTT.

V gene TRBV5-6 combines with J gene TRBJ1-3; maybe TRBD1 (5 bases). Trimming took 4 bases from V and 6 from J, leaving 8 bases between them. The germline gives CDR1 SGHDT, CDR2 YYEEEE. CDR3 length: 12 residues. CDR3 sequence: CASSRGLNTIYF. CDR3 bases: TGTGCCAGCAGCCGGGGCCTAAACACCATATATTTT.

This chain joins TRBV4-3 and TRBJ1-6; a weak D match, TRBD1 (5 bases). The CDR3 runs 14 residues. Germline V gene data show CDR1 as LGHNA and CDR2 as YSLEER. V dropped 4 bases and J dropped 10 bases, with 14 bases sitting between them. The CDR3 coding sequence is TGCGCCAGCAGCCTACGGACAAACGAGTCACCCCTCCACTTT. Its protein is CASSLRTNESPLHF.

The V call is TRBV4-2, the J call TRBJ2-1, with TRBD2 matching over 14 bases. Trimming cost V 2 bases and J 2 bases; bases outside gene matches: 8. Germline CDR1 LGHNA, CDR2 YNFKEQ. This CDR3 contains 19 residues. CDR3 in DNA: TGTGCCAGCAGCCAATCGGGACTAGCGGGGGTCCGCCCCTACAATGAGCAGTTCTTC. Translation: CASSQSGLAGVRPYNEQFF.

The chain joins TRBV10-3 to TRBJ1-1; the match to TRBD1 covers 11 bases. V shed 4 bases and J 5 bases; nucleotides not matched to a gene: 6. The germline CDR1 and CDR2 sequences are ENHRY and SYGVKD. The CDR3 covers 15 residues. CDR3: CAISGGQGVRTEAFF. The CDR3 DNA is TGTGCCATCAGTGGGGGACAGGGGGTCAGAACTGAAGCTTTCTTT.

The genes are TRBV29-1 and TRBJ2-1; D ambiguous. The ends were cut back, 3 bases at V and 0 bases at J, with 15 bases in the middle. This CDR3 is built from 16 residues. Germline values: CDR1 SQVTM, CDR2 ANQGSEA. The CDR3 region has the DNA TGCAGCGTTGAGTGGGCTGACAAGAGCTCCTACAATGAGCAGTTCTTC. This translates into CSVEWADKSSYNEQFF.

The CDR3 spells CASSVLSDRGNEQFF. CDR3 nucleotides: TGTGCCAGCAGCGTACTAAGCGACAGGGGAAATGAGCAGTTCTTC. This rearrangement joins TRBV9 to TRBJ2-1, with 8 positions matching TRBD1. The CDR3 is 15 residues long. Losses at the gene ends were 1 base for V and 7 bases for J; bases not matched to a gene: 7. Germline assignment: CDR1 SGDLS and CDR2 YYNGEE.

The J gene is TRBJ2-3, the V gene TRBV18, with unresolved D. CDR3 length: 14 amino acids. Germline values: CDR1 KGHSH, CDR2 LQKENI. The V end lost 0 bases, the J end lost 4 bases, and 8 bases lay between the germline ends. The chain's CDR3 is CASSPPMAPDTQYF. CDR3 bases: TGTGCCAGCTCACCACCCATGGCGCCAGATACGCAGTATTTT.

V gene TRBV11-3 combines with J gene TRBJ2-1; 9 nucleotides line up with TRBD2. CDR3 length: 15 amino acids. Germline CDR1 SGHNT, CDR2 YENEEA. The trim removed 5 bases at V and 7 bases at J, leaving 9 bases unmatched. For the CDR3, the DNA is TGTGCCAGCAGCCACCCCGCGGGGGGGAGAAATGAGCAGTTCTTC. Translating it yields CASSHPAGGRNEQFF.

The chain links TRBV11-1 to TRBJ2-5; TRBD1 is a possible D gene (5 bases). V was pared by 5 bases and J by 2 bases, with 9 bases between. CDR1 is SGHAT, CDR2 FQDESV, per germline (reference sequence). The CDR3 has 13 residues. The CDR3 DNA is TGTGCCAGCAGCCTACGACAGCAAGAGACCCAGTACTTC. Translation gives CASSLRQQETQYF.

The chain uses TRBV30 and TRBJ1-5, with D unresolved. Trimming shortened V by 5 bases and J by 0 bases, and 8 bases separated the two germline ends. The CDR3 length is 13 residues. Germline CDR1 reads GTSNPN; CDR2 reads SVGIG (reference sequence). DNA for the CDR3: TGTGCCTGGGGGAGCCTTAGCAATCAGCCCCAGCATTTT. Translation: CAWGSLSNQPQHF.

V usage is TRBV5-1 and J usage is TRBJ2-1; 11 bases line up with TRBD2. Germline trimming cut 3 bases from V and 7 bases from J; bases unmatched to any gene: 9. In germline, CDR1 is SGHRS, CDR2 YFSETQ. This CDR3 is 16 amino acids long. CDR3 residues: CASSSLLAGGENEQFF. The CDR3 coding sequence is TGCGCCAGCAGCTCCCTCCTAGCGGGGGGCGAGAATGAGCAGTTCTTC.

This clone was counted once. This CDR3 reads CASSGGHWNTEAFF. The CDR3 nucleotides are TGTGCCAGCAGCGGGGGACACTGGAACACTGAAGCTTTCTTT. The rearrangement uses TRBV11-3 and TRBJ1-1; weak D call: TRBD1 (6 bases). This CDR3 contains 14 residues. Per germline, CDR1 SGHNT and CDR2 YENEEA. V was cut by 5 bases and J by 1 base, with 11 bases left in between.

The rearrangement joins TRBV30 to TRBJ2-1; D is undetermined. The germline gives CDR1 GTSNPN, CDR2 SVGIG (reference sequence). This CDR3 is built from 12 residues. Trimming took off 2 bases at V and 8 bases at J, with 10 bases between the two ends. Here the CDR3 DNA reads TGTGCCTGGAGTCCGGGCGGCTATGAGCAGTTCTTC. Amino acid sequence: CAWSPGGYEQFF.

The J gene is TRBJ1-6, the V gene TRBV7-9; D is undetermined. Trimming removed 1 base from V and 1 base from J, with 2 bases in between. CDR3 length: 14 residues. CDR1 and CDR2 from the germline V gene are SEHNR and FQNEAQ (reference sequence). CDR3 protein: CASSLESYNSPLHF. CDR3 in DNA: TGTGCCAGCAGCTTAGAATCCTATAATTCACCCCTCCACTTT. Complete variable domain (other parts from reference TRBV7-9 and TRBJ1-6): DTGVSQNPRHKITKRGQNVTFRCDPISEHNRLYWYRQTLGQGPEFLTYFQNEAQLEKSRLLSDRFSAERPKGSFSTLEIQRTEQGDSAMYLCASSLESYNSPLHFGNGTRLTVT.

The chain combines TRBV5-4 with TRBJ1-2; D uncertain. The CDR3 is made up of 12 amino acids. The V end lost 0 bases, the J end lost 8 bases, and 8 bases lay between the germline ends. Germline V CDR1 and CDR2: SGHNT, YYREEE (reference sequence). The CDR3 nucleotides read TGTGCCAGCAGCTTGGCCTACCGAGGCTACACCTTC. Translated: CASSLAYRGYTF. Based on the CDR3 plus reference TRBV5-4 and TRBJ1-2, the full variable domain is ETGVTQSPTHLIKTRGQQVTLRCSSQSGHNTVSWYQQALGQGPQFIFQYYREEENGRGNFPPRFSGLQFPNYSSELNVNALELDDSALYLCASSLAYRGYTFGSGTRLTVV.

The V and J genes are TRBV10-3 and TRBJ1-1, with a possible D match to TRBD1 (6 bases). Germline V gives CDR1 ENHRY, CDR2 SYGVKD. The CDR3 runs 12 residues. V lost 8 bases, J lost 6 bases, and 13 bases lay in between. CDR3 nucleotide sequence: TGTGCCATCGGAGGGACACGCGCTGAAGCTTTCTTT. Translated, it gives CAIGGTRAEAFF.

This clone came up a few times. V is TRBV6-5 and J is TRBJ2-7; 9 bases are a match to TRBD1. Germline V CDR1 and CDR2: MNHEY, SVGAGI. Unmatched junction bases numbered 8, after V lost 7 bases and J lost 4 bases. The CDR3 consists of 14 residues. CDR3 in amino acids: CASTAGTGKYEQYF. CDR3 nucleotides: TGTGCCAGCACCGCCGGGACAGGGAAGTACGAGCAGTACTTC.

This sequence joins TRBV4-2 and TRBJ2-5; the D gene is possibly TRBD2 (6 bases). The V end was cut by 5 bases, the J end by 4 bases, with 8 bases between. Germline V lookup: CDR1 LGHNA, CDR2 YNFKEQ. The CDR3 loop spans 12 amino acids. Here the CDR3 reads CASSSGGETQYF. CDR3 DNA: TGTGCCAGCAGCTCCGGGGGAGAGACCCAGTACTTC.

The rearrangement uses TRBV19 and TRBJ2-2; the match to TRBD1 covers 7 bases. The germline V gene encodes CDR1 LNHDA and CDR2 SQIVND (reference sequence). V lost 5 bases to trimming and J lost 6 bases; unmatched junction nucleotides: 6. The CDR3 length is 14 residues. The DNA for the CDR3 is TGTGCCAGTAGTCGACAGGGTCCGGCCGGGGAGCTGTTTTTT. This translates into CASSRQGPAGELFF.

CDR3 DNA: TGCGCCAGCAGCTTTGACAGGGGAGGAGGCAATGAGCAGTTCTTC. Encoded protein: CASSFDRGGGNEQFF. The chain recombines TRBV5-1 with TRBJ2-1; 8 bases map to TRBD1. V lost 2 bases and J lost 6; bases outside the gene matches: 7. The germline V gene encodes CDR1 SGHRS and CDR2 YFSETQ. CDR3 size: 15 residues.

This clone was seen once. The gene calls are TRBV6-6 and TRBJ1-2, with unresolved D. The CDR3 is 14 amino acids. V lost 8 bases to trimming and J lost 5 bases, with 18 bases between them. Germline loops: CDR1 MNHNY, CDR2 SVGAGI (reference sequence). This CDR3 reads CASASRALRYGYTF. The CDR3 DNA reads as TGTGCCAGCGCTTCGAGGGCACTGCGGTATGGCTACACCTTC.